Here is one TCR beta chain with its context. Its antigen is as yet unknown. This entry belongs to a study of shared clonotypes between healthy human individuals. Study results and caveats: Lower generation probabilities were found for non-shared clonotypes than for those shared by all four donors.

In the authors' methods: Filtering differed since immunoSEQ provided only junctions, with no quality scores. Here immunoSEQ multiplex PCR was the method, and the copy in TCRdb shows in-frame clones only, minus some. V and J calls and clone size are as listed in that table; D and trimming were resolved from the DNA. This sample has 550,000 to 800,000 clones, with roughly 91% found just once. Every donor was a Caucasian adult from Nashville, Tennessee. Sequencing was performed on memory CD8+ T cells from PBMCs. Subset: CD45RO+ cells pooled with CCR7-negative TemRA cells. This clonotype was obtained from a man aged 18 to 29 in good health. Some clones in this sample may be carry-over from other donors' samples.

CDR3 protein: CASSSLKQGAHYEQYF. The CDR3 bases are TGTGCCAGCAGCTCTCTTAAACAGGGGGCTCACTACGAGCAGTACTTC. The chain is built from TRBV28 and TRBJ2-7, with 9 positions matching TRBD1. J gave up 3 bases and V 6 bases, and 12 bases lay outside the gene matches. The germline V gene has CDR1 MDHEN and CDR2 SYDVKM. The CDR3 spans 16 residues.